This T cell receptor (beta chain) was identified during a study of cytomegalovirus exposure and HLA in healthy donors. On the study more broadly: Drawn from HLA-typed donors, 83 million or so unique TCRs were held in an early data release.

Trimming removed 6 bases from V and 6 bases from J; junction bases left unmatched: 8. This CDR3 has 14 amino acids. Germline-derived CDR1 and CDR2 are MNHEY and SVGAGI. Study-wide findings and caveats: The likely explanation for a cluster of highly shared sequence variants was sequencing artifact.

A multiplex PCR was run with 60 Vbeta primers and 13 Jbeta primers. Data came from immunoSEQ multiplex PCR; TCRdb stores just in-frame clones and leaves some out. The sample lists about 110,000 clones, under 80% occurring once. Turning to this clone: Antigen unknown.

This chain links TRBV6-5 with TRBJ2-3, with TRBD2 identical over 8 bases. This clonotype was sampled from a woman between 45 and 60 years old in good health and CMV-seropositive. Material for sequencing was PBMCs. This chain's CDR3 is CASSQGLAADTQYF. CDR3 DNA: TGTGCCAGCAGCCAAGGACTAGCCGCCGATACGCAGTATTTT.